This T cell receptor beta chain was profiled in a study of blood T cell repertoires in COVID-19. Study at large: In each case, the material was cDNA or gDNA derived from T cells, B-cell-depleted T cells, or PBMCs.

A Seattle source enrolled patients during active infection and followed them longitudinally. Sequencing used immunoSEQ multiplex PCR; TCRdb keeps in-frame clones, though not all of them. Of around 100,000 clones in the sample, 75% to 90% are singletons; the top ten hold 5% to 6.5%. The germline V gene encodes CDR1 SGHTA and CDR2 FQGTGA. The J segment lost 1 base and the V segment lost 2 bases, leaving 4 bases of the junction unmatched. CDR3 length: 16 amino acids. This clonotype was obtained from a woman aged 60-70 years with COVID-19, enrolled during active disease. V usage is TRBV7-3 and J usage is TRBJ2-1, with TRBD1 matching over 8 bases. The sample comprised peripheral blood. CDR3: CASSLGRDRSYNEQFF. The CDR3 DNA is TGTGCCAGCAGCTTAGGCCGGGACAGGTCCTACAATGAGCAGTTCTTC.